The clone carrying this T cell receptor beta chain was counted between two and nine times. The sample belongs to a study of early T cells in non-severe SARS-CoV-2 infection. Individual cDNA molecules each received unique molecular identifiers attached to them. TCRdb re-called the 5' RACE reads with MiXCR, one entry per CDR3 protein. The sample lists 95,000 to 150,000 distinct CDR3 sequences, about 15% seen once, with around a fifth in the top ten. The CDR3 covers 13 residues. Germline-derived CDR1 and CDR2 are SQVTM and ANQGSEA. The rearrangement links TRBV29-1 to TRBJ2-3; perhaps TRBD2 as D (5 bases). Material for sequencing was whole blood. This TCR was recovered from an adult who was a healthcare worker with PCR-confirmed SARS-CoV-2 infection or an uninfected control (not recorded which). CDR3 in amino acids: CTSDKRPTDTQYF. As DNA, the CDR3 is TGCACCTCCGACAAGCGGCCCACAGATACGCAGTATTTT.